The TCR beta chain under discussion was sequenced for a study of CD8 T cells in ankylosing spondylitis. Findings and caveats of the study: Significantly higher representation of disease-linked clones was reported for matched ankylosing spondylitis synovial fluid. Characteristic of ankylosing spondylitis blood, it appeared, was a TCR beta motif comprising roughly 8 highly homologous variants. Earlier work had already found some motif variants in reactive arthritis synovial fluid and blood.

This clonotype was seen at least ten times. What it binds is not known. CDR3 length equals 14 residues. Trimming took off 5 bases at V and 5 bases at J, with 15 bases between the two ends. The germline gives CDR1 MNHEY, CDR2 SMNVEV (reference sequence). Using quantitative 5'-RACE with molecular barcodes, the authors made TCR beta libraries. TCRdb reprocessed the 5' RACE reads via MiXCR and lists one record per CDR3 protein. The data contain 210,000 or so distinct CDR3 sequences, around 8% of them singletons. This receptor was taken from a female donor with ankylosing spondylitis or in good health (not recorded which). Sequencing was performed on blood, either unsorted or a sorted T cell fraction (not recorded which). The chain has TRBV27 and TRBJ1-2; tentative D call: TRBD1 (5 bases). CDR3 region: CASSTSGRTYGYTF. The CDR3 DNA is TGTGCCAGCAGTACCTCGGGACGGACGTATGGCTACACCTTC.